Here is one T cell receptor (beta chain) with its context. This specimen comes from a study of cytomegalovirus exposure and HLA in healthy donors. Germline CDR1 and CDR2: PRHDT and FYEKMQ (reference sequence). CDR3 length: 13 residues. J was trimmed by 8 bases and V by 5 bases; bases with no gene match: 7. The PCR ran on 60 Vbeta and 13 Jbeta primers. TCRdb's table, derived via immunoSEQ multiplex PCR, lists solely in-frame clones and lacks some. The table shows under 150,000 clones, with 70% to 80% occurring only once. The receptor comes from a male donor in good health and CMV-seronegative. Sequences were obtained from PBMCs. V gene TRBV13 combines with J gene TRBJ1-2, with 8 nucleotides matching TRBD1. The CDR3 sequence is CASSQTGAGGYTF. The DNA for the CDR3 is TGTGCCAGCAGCCAGACAGGGGCCGGGGGCTACACCTTC.